This T cell receptor beta chain is from a study of blood T cell repertoires in COVID-19. Profiling relied on immunoSEQ multiplex PCR, and the TCRdb table lists in-frame clones only, not all of them. Altogether roughly 100,000 clones are present, about 79% being singletons, with the ten largest covering 5% to 7.5%. Trimming took off 4 bases at V and 8 bases at J, with 8 bases between the two ends. CDR1 and CDR2 from the germline V gene are KGHDR and SFDVKD. This CDR3 comprises 13 residues. The TCR sequence derives from an elderly man with COVID-19, enrolled during active disease. The gene calls are TRBV24-1 and TRBJ1-6; tentative D call: TRBD1 (5 bases). What was sequenced was peripheral blood. In nucleotides, the CDR3 is TGTGCCACCAGTGAGGGACTCTATTCACCCCTCCACTTT. Protein product: CATSEGLYSPLHF.